This entry describes one TCR beta chain. From germline, CDR1 is SGHNT and CDR2 YENEEA. V was cut by 1 base and J by 4 bases, with 13 bases left in between. The CDR3 runs 15 residues. Authors' data handling: By means of reference gene primer amplification, nucleated cell counts were estimated. Sequencing used immunoSEQ multiplex PCR; TCRdb keeps in-frame clones, though not all of them. V and J calls plus clone size are reproduced from that table; the DNA served to infer D and trimming. The sample yields approximately 230,000 clones, 75% to 90% seen once. These data originate in a study of blood T cell repertoires in COVID-19. Study in general: PBMCs, B-cell-depleted T cells, or T cells provided the cDNA or gDNA that made up the material.

Two negative PCRs, clearance, or symptom resolution were required of recovered Cohort 3 donors. Input material: PBMCs or T cells enriched from blood (not recorded which). The sequence was collected from a woman in her thirties who had recovered from COVID-19. V gene TRBV11-3 combines with J gene TRBJ1-1; weak D call: TRBD1 (5 bases). This chain's CDR3 is CASSLGGRVGTEAFF. CDR3 bases: TGTGCCAGCAGCTTAGGGGGCAGGGTTGGCACTGAAGCTTTCTTT.